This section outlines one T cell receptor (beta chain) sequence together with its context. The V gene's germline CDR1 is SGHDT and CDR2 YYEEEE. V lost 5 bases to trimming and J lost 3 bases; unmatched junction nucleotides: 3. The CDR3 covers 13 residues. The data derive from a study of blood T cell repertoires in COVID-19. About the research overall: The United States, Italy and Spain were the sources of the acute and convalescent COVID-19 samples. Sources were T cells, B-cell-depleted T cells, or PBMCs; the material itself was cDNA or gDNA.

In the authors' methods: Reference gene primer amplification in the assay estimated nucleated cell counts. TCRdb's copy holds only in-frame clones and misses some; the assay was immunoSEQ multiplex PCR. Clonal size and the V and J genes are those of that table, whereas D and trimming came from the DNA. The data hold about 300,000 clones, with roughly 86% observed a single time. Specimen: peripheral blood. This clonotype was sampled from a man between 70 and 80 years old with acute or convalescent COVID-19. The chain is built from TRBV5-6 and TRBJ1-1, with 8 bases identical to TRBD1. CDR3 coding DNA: TGTGCCAGCAGTCTGACAGGGGACACTGAAGCTTTCTTT. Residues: CASSLTGDTEAFF.